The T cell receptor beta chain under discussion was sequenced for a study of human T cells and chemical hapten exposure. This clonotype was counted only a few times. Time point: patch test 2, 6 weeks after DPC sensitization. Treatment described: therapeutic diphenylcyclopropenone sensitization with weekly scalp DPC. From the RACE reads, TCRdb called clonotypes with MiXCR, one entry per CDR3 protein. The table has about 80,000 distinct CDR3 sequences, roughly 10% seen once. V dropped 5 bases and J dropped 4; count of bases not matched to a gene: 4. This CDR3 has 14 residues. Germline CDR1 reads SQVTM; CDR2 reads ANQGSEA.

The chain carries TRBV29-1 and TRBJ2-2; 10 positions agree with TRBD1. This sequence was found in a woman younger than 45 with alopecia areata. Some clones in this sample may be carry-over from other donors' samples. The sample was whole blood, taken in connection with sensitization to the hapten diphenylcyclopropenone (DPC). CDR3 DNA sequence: TGCAGCGTTTCCGGGACAGGGGTCACCGGGGAGCTGTTTTTT. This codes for CSVSGTGVTGELFF.